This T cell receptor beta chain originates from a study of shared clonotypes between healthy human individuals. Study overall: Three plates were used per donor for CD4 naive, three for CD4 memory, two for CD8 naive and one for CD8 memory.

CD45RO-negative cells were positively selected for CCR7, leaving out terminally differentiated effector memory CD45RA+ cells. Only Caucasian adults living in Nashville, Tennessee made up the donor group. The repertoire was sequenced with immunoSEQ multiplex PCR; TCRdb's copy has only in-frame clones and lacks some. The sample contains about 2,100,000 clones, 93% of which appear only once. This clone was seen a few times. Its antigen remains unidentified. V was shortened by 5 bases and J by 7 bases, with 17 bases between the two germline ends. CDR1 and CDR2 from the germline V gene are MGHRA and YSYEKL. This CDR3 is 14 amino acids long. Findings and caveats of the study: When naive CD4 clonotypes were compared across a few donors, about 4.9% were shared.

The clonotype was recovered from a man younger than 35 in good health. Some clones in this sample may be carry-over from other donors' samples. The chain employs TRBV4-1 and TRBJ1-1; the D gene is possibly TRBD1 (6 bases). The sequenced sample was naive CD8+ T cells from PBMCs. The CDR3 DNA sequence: TGCGCCAGCAGCAACCGGGACAACAGGCATGAAGCTTTCTTT. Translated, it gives CASSNRDNRHEAFF.